These 5 T cell receptor beta chains share one sample of origin, sequenced in a study of beta chain features in type 1 diabetes. Study-wide points: The study found moderately but significantly shorter TCRB CDR3s in all four CD4+ subsets of Type 1 diabetes patients.

Sequenced material consisted of expressed TCRB transcripts (all of the isolated RNA was reverse transcribed). Produced via immunoSEQ multiplex PCR; TCRdb's table is partial and in-frame only. This table has just under 150,000 clones, 10% to 15% appearing once. Which antigens these TCRs recognize remains unknown. Material: central memory CD4+ T cells from blood. The receptors originated from a man younger than 35 with type 1 diabetes.

This clone was seen at least ten times. The chain links TRBV7-2 to TRBJ2-1; 13 bases fit TRBD2. Germline V lookup: CDR1 SGHTA, CDR2 FQGNSA. V lost 4 bases and J lost 14; bases outside the gene matches: 11. This CDR3 has 15 amino acids. The chain's CDR3 is CASSSMGLAGIREFF. The CDR3 DNA reads TGTGCCAGCAGCTCCATGGGACTAGCGGGGATCCGTGAGTTCTTC.

The CDR3 is CATSRDMGYSTDTQYF. The CDR3 nucleotides read TGTGCCACCAGCAGAGATATGGGGTACAGCACAGATACGCAGTATTTT. J is TRBJ2-3 and V is TRBV15; no clear D. Deletions cut 0 bases from V and 0 bases from J, with 10 bases between. CDR1 is LNHNV, CDR2 YYDKDF, per germline (reference sequence). The CDR3 covers 16 residues.

The V gene is TRBV4-1, the J gene TRBJ1-1; weak D call: TRBD1 (5 bases). The V and J ends lost 4 bases and 3 bases respectively, with 27 bases between them. The CDR3 extends over 19 amino acids. Germline CDR1 MGHRA, CDR2 YSYEKL. The CDR3 sequence: CASSPSHGIGVGGYTEAFF. CDR3 DNA: TGCGCCAGCAGCCCTTCTCACGGGATAGGGGTGGGAGGGTACACTGAAGCTTTCTTT.

This clone has ten or more counts. The V and J genes are TRBV25-1 and TRBJ1-4; unclear D gene. Germline V lookup: CDR1 MGHDK, CDR2 SYGVNS. Trimming took 4 bases from V and 8 from J, leaving 11 bases between them. The CDR3 is made up of 13 amino acids. CDR3 coding DNA: TGTGCCAGCAGTGGCAGTTTGAGGGAAAAACTGTTTTTT. Translation: CASSGSLREKLFF. Based on the CDR3 plus reference TRBV25-1 and TRBJ1-4, the full variable domain is EADIYQTPRYLVIGTGKKITLECSQTMGHDKMYWYQQDPGMELHLIHYSYGVNSTEKGDLSSESTVSRIRTEHFPLTLESARPSHTSQYLCASSGSLREKLFFGSGTQLSVL.

The CDR3 coding sequence is TGTGCCAGCAGTGACCTATCAGATACGCAGTATTTT. Its translation: CASSDLSDTQYF. The chain employs TRBV6-1 and TRBJ2-3; D unresolved. The germline V gene encodes CDR1 MNHNS and CDR2 SASEGT. This CDR3 is built from 12 residues. Trimming removed 3 bases from V and 4 bases from J, with 5 bases in between.